These 30 T cell receptor beta chains originate from one sample sequenced in a study of T cell changes during pregnancy in multiple sclerosis. The protocol was immunoSEQ multiplex PCR, while the TCRdb copy is restricted to in-frame clones and leaves out a portion. The sample shows about 93,000 clones, around 93% of them seen only once. The starting material was peripheral blood, obtained before pregnancy. Every receptor here comes from a female donor with multiple sclerosis, enrolled in a pregnancy study.

This chain uses TRBV19 with TRBJ2-5; 9 bases are a match to TRBD1. This CDR3 spans 14 amino acids. The germline V gene has CDR1 LNHDA and CDR2 SQIVND (reference sequence). The V segment lost 6 bases and the J segment 6 bases; nucleotides outside the gene matches: 8. In DNA, the CDR3 is TGTGCCAGTAGGGGAACAGGGGGCCTTAAGACCCAGTACTTC. Translation gives CASRGTGGLKTQYF.

This clone came up once. The chain uses TRBV19 and TRBJ1-5; TRBD1 matches at 8 bases. V dropped 4 bases and J dropped 2; count of bases not matched to a gene: 7. The CDR3 has 16 residues. The germline V gene encodes CDR1 LNHDA and CDR2 SQIVND (reference sequence). The CDR3 reads CASSTRTGSGNQPQHF. CDR3 DNA: TGTGCCAGTAGTACCAGGACAGGGAGTGGCAATCAGCCCCAGCATTTT.

The chain uses TRBV7-2 and TRBJ1-4; the match to TRBD1 covers 8 bases. J gave up 6 bases and V 5 bases, and 11 bases lay outside the gene matches. The CDR3 contains 16 residues. Germline values: CDR1 SGHTA, CDR2 FQGNSA. CDR3 sequence (DNA): TGTGCCAGCAGCCCAGGGCTACAGGGGGTAGATGAAAAACTGTTTTTT. Translated: CASSPGLQGVDEKLFF.

This CDR3 reads CASSRLWLAGGGEQYF. For the CDR3, the DNA is TGTGCCAGCAGTCGCCTGTGGCTAGCGGGAGGGGGTGAGCAGTACTTC. J is TRBJ2-7 and V is TRBV28; 12 bases align to TRBD2. Germline loops: CDR1 MDHEN, CDR2 SYDVKM. The V segment lost 5 bases and the J segment 7 bases; nucleotides outside the gene matches: 12. This CDR3 contains 16 residues.

The chain couples TRBV5-1 to TRBJ1-2, with TRBD1 as a possible D gene (5 bases). Trimming left V 2 bases short and J 3 bases short, with 8 bases between. CDR3 size: 13 residues. The germline V gene has CDR1 SGHRS and CDR2 YFSETQ. The CDR3 nucleotides are TGCGCCAGCAGCTTTTGGGGGGACTATGGCTACACCTTC. Translation gives CASSFWGDYGYTF.

The chain carries TRBV15 and TRBJ1-5; tentatively, D is TRBD1 (5 bases). Germline CDR1 is LNHNV and CDR2 is YYDKDF (reference sequence). Trimming shortened V by 0 bases and J by 4 bases, and 13 bases separated the two germline ends. The CDR3 covers 16 residues. CDR3 residues: CATSRDWRQTNQPQHF. As DNA, the CDR3 is TGTGCCACCAGCAGAGATTGGCGACAGACAAATCAGCCCCAGCATTTT.

The chain links TRBV4-1 to TRBJ1-3; a weak D match, TRBD1 (6 bases). V was clipped by 3 bases and J by 2 bases, with 14 bases between them. This CDR3 is 16 amino acids long. The germline V gene has CDR1 MGHRA and CDR2 YSYEKL. This CDR3 reads CASSQPFQGTGNTIYF. The DNA for the CDR3 is TGCGCCAGCAGCCAGCCGTTTCAGGGGACTGGAAACACCATATATTTT.

This clone was observed a single time. The chain employs TRBV9 and TRBJ2-3; 9 nucleotides line up with TRBD2. This CDR3 comprises 14 residues. After removal of 0 bases from V and 6 bases from J, the junction contained 2 bases not matched to a gene. The germline gives CDR1 SGDLS, CDR2 YYNGEE. The CDR3 reads CASSVVSGGDTQYF. CDR3 DNA sequence: TGTGCCAGCAGCGTAGTAAGCGGGGGGGATACGCAGTATTTT.

This clone showed up just a few times. CDR3 protein: CASSLQGRPGSPRGTDTQYF. CDR3 bases: TGTGCCAGCAGCTTACAGGGTCGGCCCGGGTCTCCGCGGGGGACAGATACGCAGTATTTT. The chain links TRBV7-6 to TRBJ2-3; 7 nucleotides line up with TRBD2. This CDR3 spans 20 amino acids. From germline, CDR1 is SGHVS and CDR2 FNYEAQ. Trimming took 2 bases from V and 3 from J; bases not matched to a gene: 20.

The chain uses TRBV2 and TRBJ2-3; D is perhaps TRBD2 (6 bases). The CDR3 length is 16 residues. Germline CDR1 SNHLY, CDR2 FYNNEI. Trimming cost V 6 bases and J 0 bases, with 16 bases left between them. The CDR3 protein is CASRGGGTASTDTQYF. CDR3 DNA: TGTGCCAGCAGGGGTGGCGGGACGGCCAGCACAGATACGCAGTATTTT.

The V call is TRBV5-4, the J call TRBJ2-5; tentative D call: TRBD1 (6 bases). From germline, CDR1 is SGHNT and CDR2 YYREEE (reference sequence). V dropped 2 bases and J dropped 3 bases, with 11 bases sitting between them. This CDR3 comprises 14 residues. CDR3 coding DNA: TGTGCCAGCAGCTTTCCGGGACAAAAAGAGACCCAGTACTTC. It codes for CASSFPGQKETQYF.

The chain is built from TRBV7-8 and TRBJ1-1, with a possible D match to TRBD1 (6 bases). The V gene lost 2 bases and the J gene lost 1 base, with 11 bases spanning the gap. This CDR3 comprises 15 residues. Germline V gives CDR1 SGHVS, CDR2 FQNEAQ. The CDR3 reads CASSLQTTGNTEAFF. The CDR3 region has the DNA TGTGCCAGCAGCTTACAAACGACAGGGAACACTGAAGCTTTCTTT.

The chain has TRBV11-3 and TRBJ2-7; TRBD2 matches 9 bases. Germline V lookup: CDR1 SGHNT, CDR2 YENEEA. J was trimmed by 3 bases and V by 2 bases; bases with no gene match: 5. The CDR3 loop spans 15 amino acids. CDR3 sequence (DNA): TGTGCCAGCAGCTTAAGCGGGGGGCGCGACTACGAGCAGTACTTC. Translating gives CASSLSGGRDYEQYF.

The CDR3 loop is CASESGTGGWDEQFF. CDR3 bases: TGCGCCAGCGAAAGTGGGACAGGGGGGTGGGATGAGCAGTTCTTC. The chain carries TRBV5-1 and TRBJ2-1, with 11 bases matching TRBD1. The length of the CDR3 is 15 residues. Germline V gene data show CDR1 as SGHRS and CDR2 as YFSETQ. V was clipped by 7 bases and J by 8 bases; unmatched bases: 11.

The chain joins TRBV11-2 to TRBJ1-1; D is possibly TRBD1 (6 bases). V lost 7 bases and J 1 base, leaving 10 bases between the germline ends. Germline CDR1 reads SGHAT; CDR2 reads FQNNGV. The CDR3 loop spans 13 amino acids. CDR3 loop: CASTADRNTEAFF. For the CDR3, the DNA is TGTGCCAGCACCGCGGACAGGAACACTGAAGCTTTCTTT.

V usage is TRBV6-1 and J usage is TRBJ2-7; 7 bases map to TRBD1. Germline CDR1 reads MNHNS; CDR2 reads SASEGT. V lost 3 bases, J lost 5 bases, and 10 bases stayed unmatched. The CDR3 runs 15 residues. The chain's CDR3 is CASSDSDRVQNEQYF. DNA for the CDR3: TGTGCCAGCAGTGACTCTGACAGGGTTCAAAACGAGCAGTACTTC.

This chain joins TRBV18 and TRBJ2-4, with D maybe TRBD2 (5 bases). The CDR3 contains 18 residues. The V gene lost 2 bases and the J gene lost 3 bases, with 20 bases spanning the gap. Germline V gene sequence: CDR1 KGHSH, CDR2 LQKENI. The CDR3 DNA follows: TGTGCCAGCTCACCATCCCGACTGGGAGCACTAAGCAAAAACATTCAGTACTTC. Amino acid sequence: CASSPSRLGALSKNIQYF.

The chain uses TRBV28 and TRBJ2-1; 8 bases map to TRBD2. The CDR3 totals 16 residues. The germline gives CDR1 MDHEN, CDR2 SYDVKM. V gave up 5 bases and J gave up 1 base; unmatched junction bases: 7. CDR3 nucleotide sequence: TGTGCCAGCAGTCAGACCTCTAGCGGGTCCTACAATGAGCAGTTCTTC. Amino acid sequence: CASSQTSSGSYNEQFF. Combining the CDR3 with reference TRBV28 and TRBJ2-1 gives the whole variable domain DVKVTQSSRYLVKRTGEKVFLECVQDMDHENMFWYRQDPGLGLRLIYFSYDVKMKEKGDIPEGYSVSREKKERFSLILESASTNQTSMYLCASSQTSSGSYNEQFFGPGTRLTVL.

The CDR3: CASSLGQVNTGELFF. CDR3 sequence (DNA): TGTGCCAGCAGCTTAGGGCAGGTGAACACCGGGGAGCTGTTTTTT. The chain carries TRBV7-8 and TRBJ2-2; D call uncertain. V lost 1 base to trimming and J lost 1 base, with 7 bases between them. The CDR3 is 15 amino acids. Germline loops: CDR1 SGHVS, CDR2 FQNEAQ.

The CDR3, as DNA: TGTGCCAGCAGTGAAGGGACAGATAGCAATCAGCCCCAGCATTTT. This codes for CASSEGTDSNQPQHF. The chain recombines TRBV6-1 with TRBJ1-5; D is possibly TRBD1 (6 bases). The CDR3 is 15 residues long. Germline CDR1 reads MNHNS; CDR2 reads SASEGT. Between the trimmed V and J ends, which lost 1 base and 0 bases, there was a span of 7 bases.

This clone was observed a handful of times. This chain links TRBV27 with TRBJ1-6; D unresolved. Between the trimmed V and J ends, which lost 4 bases and 6 bases, there was a span of 16 bases. Germline lookup yields CDR1 MNHEY and CDR2 SMNVEV (reference sequence). The CDR3 sequence is 16 residues long. The CDR3 region has the DNA TGTGCCAGCAGTTCGACTCCCCGGGTCATTAATTCACCCCTCCACTTT. Its protein product is CASSSTPRVINSPLHF.

This chain links TRBV6-5 with TRBJ1-6; D perhaps matches TRBD1 (6 bases). V lost 7 bases to trimming and J lost 5 bases, with 15 bases between them. The CDR3 loop spans 15 amino acids. Germline CDR1 and CDR2: MNHEY and SVGAGI. The DNA for the CDR3 is TGTGCCAGCAAATGGGCAGGGGAAAATAATTCACCCCTCCACTTT. Translated: CASKWAGENNSPLHF.

The rearrangement links TRBV7-3 to TRBJ2-2; D may be TRBD2 (5 bases). This CDR3 is built from 14 residues. CDR1 SGHTA and CDR2 FQGTGA come from the germline V gene. V was cut by 3 bases and J by 4 bases, with 9 bases left in between. CDR3 protein: CASSFRAGTGELFF. In DNA, the CDR3 is TGTGCCAGCAGCTTTCGGGCGGGCACCGGGGAGCTGTTTTTT.

This chain connects TRBV5-1 to TRBJ2-5; 16 bases agree with TRBD2. The CDR3 sequence is 18 residues long. Trimming at V came to 6 bases and at J to 5 bases, leaving 13 bases not matched to a gene. Germline assignment: CDR1 SGHRS and CDR2 YFSETQ. The CDR3 is CASKPGLAGGPGKETQYF. The CDR3 nucleotides are TGCGCCAGCAAACCGGGACTAGCGGGAGGGCCGGGGAAGGAGACCCAGTACTTC.

V gene TRBV19 combines with J gene TRBJ1-2, with 7 bases aligning to TRBD1. The CDR3 contains 16 residues. Germline lookup yields CDR1 LNHDA and CDR2 SQIVND (reference sequence). V shed 7 bases and J 5 bases; nucleotides not matched to a gene: 16. The CDR3 DNA follows: TGTGCCAGTACCTTTACCGGACAGGTCGGCGGGTATGGCTACACCTTC. Its protein product is CASTFTGQVGGYGYTF. Based on the CDR3 plus reference TRBV19 and TRBJ1-2, the full variable domain is DGGITQSPKYLFRKEGQNVTLSCEQNLNHDAMYWYRQDPGQGLRLIYYSQIVNDFQKGDIAEGYSVSREKKESFPLTVTSAQKNPTAFYLCASTFTGQVGGYGYTFGSGTRLTVV.

The chain combines TRBV18 with TRBJ2-3, with D possibly TRBD2 on 5 matching bases. Germline V gene data show CDR1 as KGHSH and CDR2 as LQKENI. CDR3 length: 14 residues. V was cut by 3 bases and J by 2 bases, with 9 bases left in between. CDR3 nucleotides: TGTGCCAGCTCACCCCTGGACTCCACAGATACGCAGTATTTT. Its protein is CASSPLDSTDTQYF.

CDR3 bases: TGTGCCAGCACTAACGGGGGAAGAGCTTTCTTT. Translation: CASTNGGRAFF. V gene TRBV6-5 combines with J gene TRBJ1-1; maybe TRBD1 (5 bases). Germline assignment: CDR1 MNHEY and CDR2 SVGAGI. Trimming pared 7 bases from V and 10 bases from J, leaving 13 bases between. This CDR3 contains 11 residues.

The chain carries TRBV28 and TRBJ2-3, with 9 bases that match TRBD2. CDR1 is MDHEN, CDR2 SYDVKM, per germline. Losses at the gene ends were 5 bases for V and 5 bases for J; bases not matched to a gene: 8. The length of the CDR3 is 15 residues. The CDR3 here is CASSILLAGRDTQYF. The CDR3 coding sequence is TGTGCCAGCAGTATACTCCTAGCGGGAAGAGATACGCAGTATTTT.

The CDR3 loop reads CASSHGHEQFF. Here the CDR3 DNA reads TGTGCCAGCAGTCATGGGCATGAGCAGTTCTTC. This chain uses TRBV7-3 with TRBJ2-1; D not certain. Per germline, CDR1 SGHTA and CDR2 FQGTGA. The V and J ends lost 6 bases and 8 bases respectively, with 8 bases between them. The CDR3 is 11 amino acids. Looking up the rest from reference TRBV7-3 and TRBJ2-1 gives the full variable domain: GAGVSQTPSNKVTEKGKYVELRCDPISGHTALYWYRQSLGQGPEFLIYFQGTGAADDSGLPNDRFFAVRPEGSVSTLKIQRTERGDSAVYLCASSHGHEQFFGPGTRLTVL.

V gene TRBV5-8 combines with J gene TRBJ1-4; 8 bases are shared with TRBD1. V lost 1 base, J lost 8 bases, and 4 bases stayed unmatched. Germline CDR1 is SGHTS and CDR2 is YDEGEE. This CDR3 has 14 residues. CDR3 bases: TGTGCCAGCAGCTTGTTCAGGGGGCCCGAAAAACTGTTTTTT. The encoded protein is CASSLFRGPEKLFF.